The 16 T cell receptor beta chains listed next were all sequenced from one sample in a study of blood T cell repertoires in COVID-19. Profiled with immunoSEQ multiplex PCR; TCRdb holds only in-frame clones, not every one. The table has 55,000 or so clones, more than 70% seen once; the top ten hold approximately 8%. Sequencing input: peripheral blood. These receptors were taken from a man between 60 and 70 years old with active COVID-19.

The gene calls are TRBV6-2 or TRBV6-3 and TRBJ2-1, with TRBD1 matching 7 bases. Germline V gene data show CDR1 as MNHEY and CDR2 as SVGEGT. The CDR3 extends over 13 amino acids. After removal of 6 bases from V and 5 bases from J, the junction contained 4 bases not matched to a gene. This chain's CDR3 is CASSTGDNNEQFF. Written as DNA, the CDR3 is TGTGCCAGCAGCACAGGGGACAACAATGAGCAGTTCTTC.

Regarding this clone: Sequence at one end of the junction differs from germline and may be a read error. The chain is built from TRBV4-1 and TRBJ2-1, with D possibly TRBD2 on 5 matching bases. The CDR3 length is 14 residues. Germline loops: CDR1 MGHRA, CDR2 YSYEKL. The CDR3 nucleotides read TGCGCCAGCAGCCAAGTGCGGGTCGGCAATGAGCCGTTCTTC. Amino acid sequence: CASSQVRVGNEPFF.

The chain combines TRBV9 with TRBJ2-7; D gene uncertain. Trimming took 4 bases from V and 2 from J, leaving 25 bases between them. Germline CDR1 SGDLS, CDR2 YYNGEE. This CDR3 is 18 amino acids long. The CDR3 sequence: CASSLRLQTEIQPYEQYF. The CDR3 coding sequence is TGTGCCAGCAGCCTCCGCCTCCAAACAGAGATTCAACCCTACGAGCAGTACTTC.

The chain is built from TRBV28 and TRBJ1-1, with 8 bases matching TRBD1. Germline trimming cut 8 bases from V and 6 bases from J; bases unmatched to any gene: 17. This CDR3 region has 16 residues. Germline loops: CDR1 MDHEN, CDR2 SYDVKM. The CDR3 spells CASGMTGAEFNAEAFF. Here the CDR3 DNA reads TGTGCCAGCGGGATGACAGGGGCTGAATTTAACGCTGAAGCTTTCTTT. Together with reference TRBV28 and TRBJ1-1, the CDR3 gives the full variable domain: DVKVTQSSRYLVKRTGEKVFLECVQDMDHENMFWYRQDPGLGLRLIYFSYDVKMKEKGDIPEGYSVSREKKERFSLILESASTNQTSMYLCASGMTGAEFNAEAFFGQGTRLTVV.

The chain carries TRBV7-3 and TRBJ2-1, with TRBD2 identical over 7 bases. Germline CDR1 is SGHTA and CDR2 is FQGTGA. J lost 8 bases, V lost 2 bases, and 9 bases had no gene match. The CDR3 is 15 amino acids. The CDR3 DNA reads as TGTGCCAGCAGCTTATGGACTAGAGTCTCCGATGAGCAGTTCTTC. It specifies CASSLWTRVSDEQFF.

The chain joins TRBV27 to TRBJ1-5, with a possible D match to TRBD1 (5 bases). The CDR3 sequence is 15 residues long. Trimming shortened V by 6 bases and J by 0 bases, and 12 bases separated the two germline ends. Germline V CDR1 and CDR2: MNHEY, SMNVEV (reference sequence). DNA of the CDR3: TGTGCCAGCAGCCTCGACAGATATAGCAATCAGCCCCAGCATTTT. It specifies CASSLDRYSNQPQHF.

This clone occurred a few times. The chain has TRBV11-2 and TRBJ2-7; D gene unclear. Germline V gene lookup returns CDR1 SGHAT and CDR2 FQNNGV. This CDR3 has 15 residues. The V and J ends lost 4 bases and 4 bases respectively, with 17 bases between them. The CDR3 region is CASSSPSTSTYEQYF. The CDR3 DNA is TGTGCCAGCAGCTCCCCCTCGACGTCGACTTACGAGCAGTACTTC. Based on the CDR3 plus reference TRBV11-2 and TRBJ2-7, the full variable domain is EAGVAQSPRYKIIEKRQSVAFWCNPISGHATLYWYQQILGQGPKLLIQFQNNGVVDDSQLPKDRFSAERLKGVDSTLKIQPAKLEDSAVYLCASSSPSTSTYEQYFGPGTRLTVT.

The V gene is TRBV5-1, the J gene TRBJ2-2; 12 nucleotides line up with TRBD2. Germline V gene data show CDR1 as SGHRS and CDR2 as YFSETQ. There are 18 residues in the CDR3. The ends lost 1 base at V and 5 bases at J; junction bases unmatched: 9. The DNA for the CDR3 is TGCGCCAGCAGCTTGAGTCTAGCGGGAGGGCCGGGGACCGGGGAGCTGTTTTTT. It is translated as CASSLSLAGGPGTGELFF.

Only a few counts were recorded for this clone. The chain couples TRBV24-1 to TRBJ2-7; no reliable D call. The CDR3 is 12 amino acids. The germline V and J ends were trimmed by 3 bases and 3 bases, with 5 bases remaining between them. CDR1 and CDR2 (germline): KGHDR, SFDVKD. The CDR3 loop is CATSDLSYEQYF. The CDR3 DNA is TGTGCCACCAGTGATCTGAGCTACGAGCAGTACTTC.

Here the CDR3 reads CASSIEQGGGSSYNEQFF. CDR3 nucleotides: TGTGCCAGTAGTATAGAGCAAGGCGGCGGGAGCTCCTACAATGAGCAGTTCTTC. The chain links TRBV19 to TRBJ2-1; TRBD2 matches 7 bases. J was trimmed by 0 bases and V by 0 bases; bases with no gene match: 8. This CDR3 has 18 residues. Germline CDR1 is LNHDA and CDR2 is SQIVND (reference sequence).

This clone has only one observation. V and J are TRBV9 and TRBJ2-5, with 7 bases identical to TRBD2. Trimming took 3 bases from V and 2 from J; bases not matched to a gene: 19. Germline V lookup: CDR1 SGDLS, CDR2 YYNGEE. CDR3 length: 19 amino acids. The CDR3 nucleotides read TGTGCCAGCAGCGCCGGACTAGGCGCGGGGGTTGGGGAGCAAGAGACCCAGTACTTC. This sequence encodes CASSAGLGAGVGEQETQYF.

The chain joins TRBV18 to TRBJ2-1; 11 bases agree with TRBD2. Germline loops: CDR1 KGHSH, CDR2 LQKENI. V was clipped by 1 base and J by 4 bases; unmatched bases: 9. CDR3 size: 18 residues. CDR3 residues: CASSPRAAGTSGYNEQFF. The CDR3 region has the DNA TGTGCCAGCTCACCACGGGCAGCCGGGACTAGCGGTTACAATGAGCAGTTCTTC.

This rearrangement joins TRBV10-3 to TRBJ2-7, with D maybe TRBD2 (5 bases). Germline V gene data show CDR1 as ENHRY and CDR2 as SYGVKD. The ends were cut back, 2 bases at V and 2 bases at J, with 10 bases in the middle. The CDR3 loop spans 14 amino acids. CDR3 loop: CAISEVGNPYEQYF. Here the CDR3 DNA reads TGTGCCATCAGTGAGGTCGGGAATCCCTACGAGCAGTACTTC.

This sequence joins TRBV7-3 and TRBJ2-2; TRBD2 matches 12 bases. The CDR3 covers 18 residues. Per germline, CDR1 SGHTA and CDR2 FQGTGA. V shed 1 base and J 6 bases; nucleotides not matched to a gene: 9. CDR3 coding DNA: TGTGCCAGCAGCTTAAAGCTACTAGCGGGAGGCCTTCCCGGGGAGCTGTTTTTT. It translates to CASSLKLLAGGLPGELFF.

The gene calls are TRBV11-2 and TRBJ2-1, with a possible D match to TRBD2 (6 bases). This CDR3 comprises 16 residues. V gave up 3 bases and J gave up 8 bases, with 20 bases separating them. Per the germline V gene, CDR1 is SGHAT and CDR2 is FQNNGV. CDR3 amino acids: CASSFLRGRSDDEQFF. DNA of the CDR3: TGTGCCAGCAGCTTCCTCCGGGGGAGAAGCGACGATGAGCAGTTCTTC.

V usage is TRBV10-3 and J usage is TRBJ2-7, with D perhaps matching TRBD2 (6 bases). This CDR3 comprises 14 residues. Trimming took off 4 bases at V and 0 bases at J, with 10 bases between the two ends. Per the germline V gene, CDR1 is ENHRY and CDR2 is SYGVKD. CDR3 sequence: CAISVGGTSYEQYF. In DNA, the CDR3 is TGTGCCATCAGTGTCGGGGGTACCTCCTACGAGCAGTACTTC.